This TCR beta chain stems from a study of patients and donors after allogeneic stem cell transplantation. TCRdb itself ran the RT-PCR reads through MiXCR, one entry per CDR3 protein. Here the sample spans roughly 150,000 distinct CDR3 sequences, approximately 25% being singletons. The CDR3 is 15 residues long. J lost 2 bases, V lost 4 bases, and 9 bases had no gene match. Per the germline V gene, CDR1 is SGHRS and CDR2 is YFSETQ. This TCR derives from a human donor who was either an allogeneic HSCT recipient or a stem cell or donor lymphocyte infusion donor (not recorded which). It is not recorded whose cells these are; they may come from a transplant donor. What was sequenced was blood, either unsorted or a sorted T cell fraction (not recorded which). The V gene is TRBV5-1, the J gene TRBJ2-7; the match to TRBD2 covers 7 bases. The CDR3 loop is CASSRAASGTYEQYF. The CDR3 DNA reads TGCGCCAGCAGCCGGGCGGCTAGCGGAACCTACGAGCAGTACTTC.